This T cell receptor beta chain emerged from a study of T-cell reconstitution after alpha-beta-depleted transplantation in children. Trimming left V 4 bases short and J 1 base short, with 7 bases between. Germline-derived CDR1 and CDR2 are ENHRY and SYGVKD. CDR3 length: 13 residues. This clonotype was counted a few times. As it was prepared, the TCRbeta library received unique molecular identifiers. Using its own MiXCR run on the PCR reads, TCRdb lists one record per CDR3 protein. The sample carries 250,000 to 300,000 distinct CDR3 sequences, 9.9% recorded once. The TCR originated in a human donor who donated a stem cell graft to a child with SCID. The chain carries TRBV10-3 and TRBJ2-5; D possibly corresponds to TRBD1 (5 bases). This specimen consisted of PBMCs from the stem cell graft donor, obtained from the stem cell graft. The CDR3 spells CAISGGSQETQYF. The CDR3 DNA follows: TGTGCCATCAGTGGGGGCAGCCAAGAGACCCAGTACTTC.